The 23 T cell receptor beta chains below all came from one sample that was sequenced in a study of CD8 T cells in Susac syndrome. With random hexamers, reverse transcription was performed on about 0.5 to 1 ug of RNA. TCRdb reprocessed the immunoSEQ multiplex PCR reads with MiXCR, giving one entry per CDR3 protein. The top ten hold roughly 0.14% of the sample, which has about 120,000 distinct CDR3 sequences, about 93% seen once. Sample: CD4+ T cells from PBMCs. The receptors derive from a human donor in good health.

V is TRBV20-1 and J is TRBJ2-1; 7 bases match TRBD2. The V gene's germline CDR1 is DFQATT and CDR2 SNEGSKA (reference sequence). This CDR3 comprises 17 residues. The V segment lost 6 bases and the J segment 0 bases; nucleotides outside the gene matches: 14. The CDR3 region is CSARKRPGGGSYNEQFF. CDR3 bases: TGCAGTGCCCGAAAGAGACCGGGCGGGGGCTCCTACAATGAGCAGTTCTTC.

V and J are TRBV5-5 and TRBJ2-7, with D perhaps matching TRBD1 (6 bases). The germline V and J ends were trimmed by 4 bases and 4 bases, with 15 bases remaining between them. The germline V gene has CDR1 SGHKS and CDR2 YYEKEE (reference sequence). The CDR3 is made up of 14 amino acids. DNA of the CDR3: TGTGCCAGCAGCCGGGTCGGGGACACGTACGAGCAGTACTTC. It is translated as CASSRVGDTYEQYF.

The chain employs TRBV5-1 and TRBJ2-2; D possibly corresponds to TRBD2 (7 bases). CDR3 length: 17 amino acids. Germline lookup yields CDR1 SGHRS and CDR2 YFSETQ. With 3 bases removed from V and 1 base from J, the gap between germline ends came to 16 bases. CDR3 sequence: CASSSVRGAWNTGELFF. CDR3 DNA sequence: TGCGCCAGCAGCTCCGTACGGGGGGCTTGGAACACCGGGGAGCTGTTTTTT.

This CDR3 reads CASSLAVTNYEQYF. CDR3 DNA: TGTGCCAGCAGCTTAGCGGTTACCAACTACGAGCAGTACTTC. J is TRBJ2-7 and V is TRBV7-9; no reliable D call. CDR3 length equals 14 residues. CDR1 is SEHNR and CDR2 is FQNEAQ in the germline V gene (reference sequence). Between the trimmed V and J ends, which lost 0 bases and 3 bases, there was a span of 9 bases.

The chain links TRBV24-1 to TRBJ2-3, with TRBD2 matching over 8 bases. V lost 1 base to trimming and J lost 6 bases; unmatched junction nucleotides: 8. The CDR3 spans 16 residues. Germline-derived CDR1 and CDR2 are KGHDR and SFDVKD. In DNA form, the CDR3 reads TGTGCCACCAGTGATTTTGCGGGGGGCGGGAAGGATACGCAGTATTTT. Its translation: CATSDFAGGGKDTQYF.

V gene TRBV11-3 combines with J gene TRBJ2-1, with D perhaps matching TRBD2 (6 bases). CDR1 and CDR2 (germline): SGHNT, YENEEA. The CDR3 is made up of 14 amino acids. Trimming took 5 bases from V and 7 from J, leaving 15 bases between them. CDR3 coding DNA: TGTGCCAGCAGCAATGAGGACTATAAGAATGAGCAGTTCTTC. This sequence encodes CASSNEDYKNEQFF.

The chain uses TRBV7-3 and TRBJ1-1; maybe TRBD1 (5 bases). The CDR3 has 16 amino acids. The germline CDR1 and CDR2 sequences are SGHTA and FQGTGA. V dropped 5 bases and J dropped 1 base, with 17 bases sitting between them. CDR3 sequence reads: CASSPGPGRENTEAFF. Here the CDR3 DNA reads TGTGCCAGCAGCCCTGGCCCGGGACGGGAGAACACTGAAGCTTTCTTT.

The chain links TRBV2 to TRBJ2-1; 11 positions agree with TRBD2. V trimming: 6 bases; J trimming: 7 bases; junction bases outside the gene matches: 8. This CDR3 region has 15 residues. Germline V lookup: CDR1 SNHLY, CDR2 FYNNEI. CDR3 protein: CASRGLAGGPNEQFF. The CDR3 coding sequence is TGTGCCAGCAGGGGTTTAGCGGGAGGGCCTAATGAGCAGTTCTTC.

The chain combines TRBV11-2 with TRBJ2-3; D is perhaps TRBD2 (5 bases). The CDR3 totals 13 residues. V was cut by 0 bases and J by 5 bases, with 6 bases left in between. Germline V gene lookup returns CDR1 SGHAT and CDR2 FQNNGV. This CDR3 is CASSLERGDTQYF. CDR3 nucleotides: TGTGCCAGCAGCTTAGAACGGGGAGATACGCAGTATTTT. The full variable domain, completed using reference TRBV11-2 and TRBJ2-3, is EAGVAQSPRYKIIEKRQSVAFWCNPISGHATLYWYQQILGQGPKLLIQFQNNGVVDDSQLPKDRFSAERLKGVDSTLKIQPAKLEDSAVYLCASSLERGDTQYFGPGTRLTVL.

The chain recombines TRBV6-1 with TRBJ2-3; D unresolved. The CDR3 sequence is 11 residues long. V lost 6 bases, J lost 6 bases, and 7 bases lay in between. Germline lookup yields CDR1 MNHNS and CDR2 SASEGT. The CDR3 loop is CASRQYDTQYF. The CDR3 DNA reads TGTGCCAGCAGACAGTACGATACGCAGTATTTT.

This chain connects TRBV6-6 to TRBJ2-1, with a tentative D call TRBD2 (6 bases). The CDR3 sequence is 16 residues long. Trimming removed 0 bases from V and 4 bases from J, with 13 bases in between. Germline lookup yields CDR1 MNHNY and CDR2 SVGAGI (reference sequence). In DNA, the CDR3 is TGTGCCAGCAGTTACTCGATGCTAGCGCGATACAATGAGCAGTTCTTC. This codes for CASSYSMLARYNEQFF.

This clonotype was counted once. This rearrangement joins TRBV7-2 to TRBJ1-1; tentative D call: TRBD1 (5 bases). V lost 1 base and J 6 bases, leaving 9 bases between the germline ends. This CDR3 region has 13 residues. Germline CDR1 and CDR2: SGHTA and FQGNSA. CDR3 residues: CASSLDPGAEAFF. The CDR3 DNA reads as TGTGCCAGCAGCTTAGACCCGGGGGCTGAAGCTTTCTTT.

This rearrangement joins TRBV6-5 to TRBJ2-1, with TRBD1 matching over 11 bases. Trimming cost V 2 bases and J 6 bases; bases outside gene matches: 6. Germline CDR1 reads MNHEY; CDR2 reads SVGAGI. The CDR3 has 16 residues. CDR3 in DNA: TGTGCCAGCAGTTACCGGGACAGGGGGGTAGGCAATGAGCAGTTCTTC. Residues: CASSYRDRGVGNEQFF.

This clonotype was seen once. The chain combines TRBV25-1 with TRBJ1-3; D is undetermined. Germline loops: CDR1 MGHDK, CDR2 SYGVNS. The CDR3 consists of 13 residues. The ends were cut back, 4 bases at V and 4 bases at J, with 8 bases in the middle. For the CDR3, the DNA is TGTGCCAGCAGTGGCCTACACGGAAACACCATATATTTT. Protein product: CASSGLHGNTIYF.

The rearrangement uses TRBV3-1 and TRBJ2-2; D uncertain. Trimming cost V 0 bases and J 5 bases, with 7 bases left between them. Germline V gene lookup returns CDR1 LGHDT and CDR2 YNNKEL (reference sequence). The CDR3 has 14 residues. CDR3 sequence: CASSQDVRTGELFF. CDR3 in DNA: TGTGCCAGCAGCCAAGATGTTCGGACCGGGGAGCTGTTTTTT.

The V gene is TRBV7-9, the J gene TRBJ1-1; tentatively, D is TRBD1 (6 bases). The germline CDR1 and CDR2 sequences are SEHNR and FQNEAQ (reference sequence). The CDR3 contains 15 residues. The V gene lost 2 bases and the J gene lost 4 bases, with 14 bases spanning the gap. The CDR3 region is CASSLLGGAGTEAFF. The DNA for the CDR3 is TGTGCCAGCAGCTTACTCGGGGGCGCAGGCACTGAAGCTTTCTTT.

In this sample, this clonotype turned up once. The V call is TRBV29-1, the J call TRBJ2-4; possible D gene TRBD1, 7 bases. Germline-derived CDR1 and CDR2 are SQVTM and ANQGSEA. The CDR3 is 15 residues long. The V gene lost 4 bases and the J gene lost 2 bases, with 15 bases spanning the gap. CDR3 region: CSVVPQGGSKNIQYF. The CDR3 coding sequence is TGCAGCGTTGTGCCCCAGGGGGGTTCCAAAAACATTCAGTACTTC.

This clonotype was picked up one time. For the CDR3, the DNA is TGTGCCAGCAGCGGGGCCCCCTCCTACAATGAGCAGTTCTTC. Protein sequence: CASSGAPSYNEQFF. V and J are TRBV7-8 and TRBJ2-1, with D possibly being TRBD1 (5 bases). This CDR3 is 14 amino acids long. The V and J ends lost 5 bases and 0 bases respectively, with 8 bases between them. Germline V gene data show CDR1 as SGHVS and CDR2 as FQNEAQ.

DNA of the CDR3: TGTGCCACCAGCAGACGAGGGGCACGACTAGCGGGGACAGATACGCAGTATTTT. Translation: CATSRRGARLAGTDTQYF. The chain couples TRBV15 to TRBJ2-3; 11 bases map to TRBD2. The CDR3 extends over 18 amino acids. CDR1 and CDR2 (germline): LNHNV, YYDKDF (reference sequence). V gave up 2 bases and J gave up 3 bases; unmatched junction bases: 10.

V and J are TRBV20-1 and TRBJ1-5; D is possibly TRBD1 (6 bases). CDR3 length: 13 amino acids. Trimming cost V 3 bases and J 3 bases, with 9 bases left between them. Per germline, CDR1 DFQATT and CDR2 SNEGSKA (reference sequence). CDR3: CSASTGPNQPQHF. Written as DNA, the CDR3 is TGCAGTGCTAGTACAGGGCCCAATCAGCCCCAGCATTTT.

J is TRBJ2-2 and V is TRBV29-1; maybe TRBD1 (6 bases). CDR3 length: 14 residues. V was trimmed by 7 bases and J by 1 base, leaving 13 bases between them. CDR1 is SQVTM, CDR2 ANQGSEA, per germline. The CDR3 nucleotides are TGCAGCGCCGGGGACAAAGGGAACACCGGGGAGCTGTTTTTT. This sequence encodes CSAGDKGNTGELFF.

The rearrangement links TRBV5-1 to TRBJ2-5; 11 nucleotides line up with TRBD2. This CDR3 has 17 residues. CDR1 and CDR2 from the germline V gene are SGHRS and YFSETQ. The V and J ends lost 0 bases and 9 bases, in that order; junction bases with no gene match: 13. Here the CDR3 reads CASSLEPGTSGPRSQYF. DNA for the CDR3: TGCGCCAGCAGCTTGGAGCCTGGGACTAGCGGCCCCCGGTCCCAGTACTTC. Variable domain in full (rest from reference TRBV5-1 and TRBJ2-5): KAGVTQTPRYLIKTRGQQVTLSCSPISGHRSVSWYQQTPGQGLQFLFEYFSETQRNKGNFPGRFSGRQFSNSRSEMNVSTLELGDSALYLCASSLEPGTSGPRSQYFGPGTRLLVL.

CDR3 coding DNA: TGTGCCAGCAGCAAACACAGGGGAAATCAGCCCCAGCATTTT. Protein: CASSKHRGNQPQHF. The rearrangement links TRBV6-5 to TRBJ1-5; 7 bases map to TRBD1. Germline CDR1 MNHEY, CDR2 SVGAGI. J lost 4 bases, V lost 6 bases, and 6 bases had no gene match. The CDR3 extends over 14 amino acids.